Listed here are 9 T cell receptor beta chains from one sample, sequenced in a study of blood T cells in healthy people across ages. Alongside a J-beta primer mix, a sample-barcoded 5' primer served in a second PCR lasting about 7 to 11 cycles. TCRdb re-analysed the 5' RACE reads in MiXCR, keeping a single row per CDR3 protein. The repertoire holds around 690,000 distinct CDR3 sequences, about 53% seen once, with around 37% in the top ten. Sequenced material: blood. Receptors originate from a man in his sixties in good health.

There are a few counts of this clonotype. The gene calls are TRBV4-1 and TRBJ1-2; 8 nucleotides align to TRBD1. The germline V gene encodes CDR1 MGHRA and CDR2 YSYEKL. V lost 0 bases to trimming and J lost 4 bases; unmatched junction nucleotides: 7. The CDR3 consists of 16 residues. CDR3 sequence: CASSQDKAGGIYGYTF. The CDR3 DNA reads TGCGCCAGCAGCCAAGATAAGGCAGGGGGCATCTATGGCTACACCTTC.

The chain uses TRBV3-1 and TRBJ2-7; unclear D gene. Germline CDR1 is LGHDT and CDR2 is YNNKEL (reference sequence). The CDR3 spans 12 residues. Trimming shortened V by 5 bases and J by 7 bases, and 12 bases separated the two germline ends. The CDR3 reads CASSYLLGEQYF. CDR3 nucleotides: TGTGCCAGCAGCTACCTCCTGGGAGAGCAGTACTTC.

V usage is TRBV20-1 and J usage is TRBJ2-3, with 7 bases aligning to TRBD2. The trim removed 3 bases at V and 14 bases at J, leaving 11 bases unmatched. Germline V gene lookup returns CDR1 DFQATT and CDR2 SNEGSKA (reference sequence). CDR3 length: 12 amino acids. CDR3 coding DNA: TGCAGTGCTAGCGGGACTATTAAGGATCCGTATTTT. It encodes CSASGTIKDPYF.

The chain carries TRBV6-5 and TRBJ1-2; 7 positions match TRBD1. Germline V lookup: CDR1 MNHEY, CDR2 SVGAGI. The CDR3 runs 14 residues. The V and J ends lost 2 bases and 4 bases, in that order; junction bases with no gene match: 4. The CDR3 bases are TGTGCCAGCAGTTACAGGGACAGATTCTATGGCTACACCTTC. Protein sequence: CASSYRDRFYGYTF.

The chain has TRBV9 and TRBJ1-1, with D perhaps TRBD1 (5 bases). The V gene's germline CDR1 is SGDLS and CDR2 YYNGEE. V lost 4 bases and J lost 3, with 13 bases in between. The CDR3 has 14 residues. The CDR3 sequence: CASSPPTGHTEAFF. The CDR3 coding sequence is TGTGCCAGCAGCCCCCCCACAGGTCACACTGAAGCTTTCTTT.

The chain uses TRBV7-2 and TRBJ2-7, with D maybe TRBD2 (7 bases). The V end was cut by 5 bases, the J end by 0 bases, with 20 bases between. Germline V lookup: CDR1 SGHTA, CDR2 FQGNSA. This CDR3 contains 17 residues. CDR3 DNA sequence: TGTGCCAGCAGCCCAGGTGGGGCGGGGGCCCTCTCCTACGAGCAGTACTTC. Its translation is CASSPGGAGALSYEQYF.

The chain uses TRBV20-1 and TRBJ2-5; 8 bases match TRBD2. Germline CDR1 is DFQATT and CDR2 is SNEGSKA (reference sequence). The CDR3 consists of 14 residues. V lost 3 bases and J lost 0; bases outside the gene matches: 3. Here the CDR3 DNA reads TGCAGTGCTAGTAGCGGGGCTAACCAAGAGACCCAGTACTTC. Translating it yields CSASSGANQETQYF.

A few counts support this clonotype. The rearrangement uses TRBV7-2 and TRBJ2-1, with 8 bases matching TRBD2. Germline CDR1 reads SGHTA; CDR2 reads FQGNSA. The length of the CDR3 is 16 residues. With V trimmed by 1 base and J by 2 bases, 4 bases remained unmatched. The CDR3 sequence: CASSLEGSGTYNEQFF. In DNA form, the CDR3 reads TGTGCCAGCAGCTTAGAGGGTAGCGGGACCTACAATGAGCAGTTCTTC.

The rearrangement uses TRBV7-8 and TRBJ1-2; a weak D match, TRBD1 (6 bases). Per germline, CDR1 SGHVS and CDR2 FQNEAQ. V lost 2 bases and J lost 0, with 16 bases in between. The CDR3 loop spans 17 amino acids. Here the CDR3 DNA reads TGTGCCAGCAGCTTAAGGCAGGGGCTCCAAGCTAACTATGGCTACACCTTC. It yields the protein CASSLRQGLQANYGYTF.